This T cell receptor (beta chain) was sequenced during a study of shared clonotypes between healthy human individuals. The study, taken as a whole, reports: In having few donors, the study represented limited genetic and exposure-history diversity.

Points on this clone: What it recognizes is unknown.

Germline V lookup: CDR1 MNHEY, CDR2 SMNVEV (reference sequence). Trimming shortened V by 0 bases and J by 7 bases, and 16 bases separated the two germline ends. The CDR3 length is 15 residues. Samples underwent the assay at deep level. The sequencing of unsorted PBMC DNA took place on ten immunoSEQ deep assay plates. Profiled with immunoSEQ multiplex PCR; TCRdb holds only in-frame clones, not every one. The sample lists hundreds of thousands of clones; roughly four fifths were seen once. This sequence joins TRBV27 and TRBJ2-7; weak D call: TRBD2 (5 bases). Sample: PBMCs. The receptor was derived from a middle-aged woman in good health. Some clones in this sample may be carry-over from other donors' samples. CDR3 sequence (DNA): TGTGCCAGCAGTTTATCAACTAGAGGGCTTCGGGAGCAGTACTTC. Translating gives CASSLSTRGLREQYF.